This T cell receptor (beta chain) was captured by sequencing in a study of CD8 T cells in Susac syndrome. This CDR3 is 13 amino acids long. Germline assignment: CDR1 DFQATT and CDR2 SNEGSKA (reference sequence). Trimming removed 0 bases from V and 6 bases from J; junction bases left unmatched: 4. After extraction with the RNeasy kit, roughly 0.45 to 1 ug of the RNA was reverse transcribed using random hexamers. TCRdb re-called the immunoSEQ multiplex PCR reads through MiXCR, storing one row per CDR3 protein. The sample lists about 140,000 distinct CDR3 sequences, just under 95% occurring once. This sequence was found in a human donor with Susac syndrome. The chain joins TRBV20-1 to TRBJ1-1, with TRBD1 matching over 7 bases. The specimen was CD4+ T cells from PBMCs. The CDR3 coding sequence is TGCAGTGCTAGAGACCAGGGGGGGCCTGAAGCTTTCTTT. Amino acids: CSARDQGGPEAFF.